This T cell receptor beta chain is from a study of shared T cell receptors in the human thymus. Germline V lookup: CDR1 LGHNT, CDR2 FRNRAP. V was pared by 1 base and J by 3 bases, with 0 bases of the junction left unmatched. The CDR3 totals 14 residues. The assay was immunoSEQ multiplex PCR, and TCRdb's table has in-frame clones only and misses some. This table has fewer than 700,000 clones, around 87% appearing once. The sample also formed part of further work on human thymus T cells. From that paper: The source of the thymus tissue was resections taken during corrective heart surgery. Repertoires from thymus and blood appeared to show biased V and J gene usage. Thymic repertoires from unrelated individuals overlapped highly, related research reported.

The TCR was taken from a boy under two years old with a congenital heart defect. This chain connects TRBV12-5 to TRBJ2-3, with 8 bases fitting TRBD2. Sequencing was done on a sample of thymocytes. CDR3 region: CASGLGGRTDTQYF. CDR3 nucleotides: TGTGCTAGTGGTTTGGGCGGGAGGACAGATACGCAGTATTTT.